The 5 T cell receptor beta chains presented below share a single source sample, sequenced in a study of control samples from healthy donors and cancer patients. Assay used: immunoSEQ multiplex PCR; TCRdb lists only in-frame clones, some missing. The sample records 100,000 to 150,000 clones, around nine tenths being singletons. What was sequenced was blood. The receptor source for this set is a man between 50 and 59 years old in good health.

The chain employs TRBV28 and TRBJ2-7; D unresolved. Per the germline V gene, CDR1 is MDHEN and CDR2 is SYDVKM. The CDR3 contains 16 residues. V lost 4 bases and J lost 2, with 18 bases in between. CDR3 in amino acids: CASSSGMTYMAYEQYF. The CDR3 DNA is TGTGCCAGCAGTTCTGGGATGACGTACATGGCCTACGAGCAGTACTTC. Complete variable domain (other parts from reference TRBV28 and TRBJ2-7): DVKVTQSSRYLVKRTGEKVFLECVQDMDHENMFWYRQDPGLGLRLIYFSYDVKMKEKGDIPEGYSVSREKKERFSLILESASTNQTSMYLCASSSGMTYMAYEQYFGPGTRLTVT.

The gene calls are TRBV5-1 and TRBJ2-7; D possibly corresponds to TRBD1 (6 bases). The length of the CDR3 is 16 residues. Trimming stripped 0 bases from V and 1 base from J, with 14 bases between. CDR1 SGHRS and CDR2 YFSETQ come from the germline V gene. CDR3 in DNA: TGCGCCAGCAGCTTGGAAGGGGGTGACACTTCCTACGAGCAGTACTTC. Translating it yields CASSLEGGDTSYEQYF.

This chain joins TRBV6-1 and TRBJ2-6, with TRBD1 identical over 7 bases. The V gene end was trimmed by 3 bases and the J gene end by 1 base; junction bases not matched to a gene: 3. This CDR3 is built from 16 residues. The germline V gene has CDR1 MNHNS and CDR2 SASEGT. This CDR3 reads CASSDQGQSGANVLTF. The CDR3 DNA sequence: TGTGCCAGCAGTGATCAGGGACAGTCTGGGGCCAACGTCCTGACTTTC.

The chain's CDR3 is CASSSGPGNTIYF. CDR3 bases: TGTGCCAGCAGCTCCGGACCTGGAAACACCATATATTTT. J is TRBJ1-3 and V is TRBV7-3; D remains unclear. Looked up from germline, CDR1 is SGHTA and CDR2 is FQGTGA. The length of the CDR3 is 13 residues. The ends were cut back, 4 bases at V and 2 bases at J, with 6 bases in the middle. Using reference TRBV7-3 and TRBJ1-3 for the parts outside the CDR3, the full variable domain is GAGVSQTPSNKVTEKGKYVELRCDPISGHTALYWYRQSLGQGPEFLIYFQGTGAADDSGLPNDRFFAVRPEGSVSTLKIQRTERGDSAVYLCASSSGPGNTIYFGEGSWLTVV.

The rearrangement uses TRBV30 and TRBJ1-6, with TRBD1 matching over 7 bases. The CDR3 extends over 14 amino acids. Trimming at V came to 2 bases and at J to 13 bases, leaving 11 bases not matched to a gene. Germline assignment: CDR1 GTSNPN and CDR2 SVGIG (reference sequence). DNA for the CDR3: TGTGCCTGGAGTCAACAGAGGGGGCAGGTCCCCCTCCACTTT. Protein sequence: CAWSQQRGQVPLHF. The entire variable domain, with the rest obtained from reference TRBV30 and TRBJ1-6, is as follows: SQTIHQWPATLVQPVGSPLSLECTVEGTSNPNLYWYRQAAGRGLQLLFYSVGIGQISSEVPQNLSASRPQDRQFILSSKKLLLSDSGFYLCAWSQQRGQVPLHFGNGTRLTVT.